Listed below are T cell receptor beta chains from one sample, sequenced in a study of OX40 agonist ivuxolimab in advanced cancers. Clones were sequenced by immunoSEQ multiplex PCR, and TCRdb holds only the in-frame ones, with some missing. The sample yields tens of thousands of clones, around nine tenths seen once. The material was CD4+ or CD8+ T cells sorted from blood, obtained in a trial of the OX40 agonist ivuxolimab. The source is an adult with an advanced solid tumor such as melanoma, head and neck, liver or kidney cancer. Each CDR3 is given with its conserved first and last residue. The order of the fields is J gene, D gene, clone size, V gene, CDR3 protein, CDR3 DNA. The D gene is left open where the match is weak. Part of the rows lack a size; the others show once, few, many or a class for expanded clones.

J: TRBJ2-7
D: -
size: once
V: TRBV19
CDR3: CASSIVRGTRDYEQYF
DNA: TGTGCCAGTAGTATAGTGAGGGGTACAAGAGACTACGAGCAGTACTTC

J: TRBJ2-1
D: TRBD2
size: -
V: TRBV18
CDR3: CASSPPGLAGGTGNEQFF
DNA: TGTGCCAGCTCACCGCCGGGACTAGCCGGGGGTACTGGGAATGAGCAGTTCTTC

J: TRBJ2-1
D: TRBD2
size: once
V: TRBV19
CDR3: CASRRGGLARRPSYNEQFF
DNA: TGTGCCAGTAGAAGGGGAGGACTAGCGCGACGCCCTTCCTACAATGAGCAGTTCTTC

J: TRBJ1-2
D: -
size: few
V: TRBV18
CDR3: CASSPTDTYGYTF
DNA: TGTGCCAGCTCACCGACAGATACTTATGGCTACACCTTC

J: TRBJ2-1
D: -
size: once
V: TRBV20-1
CDR3: CSASGLNEQFF
DNA: TGCAGTGCTAGTGGGCTGAATGAGCAGTTCTTC

J: TRBJ1-1
D: -
size: -
V: TRBV2
CDR3: CASRSHRENTEAFF
DNA: TGTGCCAGCAGATCACACCGGGAAAACACTGAAGCTTTCTTT

J: TRBJ1-3
D: -
size: -
V: TRBV5-1
CDR3: CASRDSSGNTIYF
DNA: TGCGCCAGCAGGGACAGCTCTGGAAACACCATATATTTT

J: TRBJ1-1
D: TRBD1
size: -
V: TRBV2
CDR3: CASSGTVHTEAFF
DNA: TGTGCCAGCAGCGGGACAGTTCACACTGAAGCTTTCTTT

J: TRBJ2-6
D: -
size: -
V: TRBV2
CDR3: CASRGEGSGANVLTF
DNA: TGTGCCAGCAGGGGAGAGGGGTCCGGGGCCAACGTCCTGACTTTC

J: TRBJ2-4
D: -
size: -
V: TRBV7-2
CDR3: CASSRGIIQYF
DNA: TGTGCCAGCAGCCGAGGTATCATTCAGTACTTC

J: TRBJ2-1
D: -
size: -
V: TRBV19
CDR3: CASRRNRDYNEQFF
DNA: TGTGCCAGTAGACGGAACAGGGACTACAATGAGCAGTTCTTC

J: TRBJ2-6
D: TRBD1
size: -
V: TRBV2
CDR3: CASSEALRGLGGANVLTF
DNA: TGTGCCAGCAGTGAAGCCTTAAGGGGGCTCGGTGGGGCCAACGTCCTGACTTTC

J: TRBJ2-2
D: -
size: -
V: TRBV2
CDR3: CASSVRLEATGELFF
DNA: TGTGCCAGCAGTGTGAGGCTAGAGGCCACCGGGGAGCTGTTTTTT

J: TRBJ2-5
D: -
size: -
V: TRBV10-3
CDR3: CAISAQIRETQYF
DNA: TGTGCCATCAGTGCACAGATCCGAGAGACCCAGTACTTC

J: TRBJ2-3
D: TRBD1
size: few
V: TRBV4-3
CDR3: CASSPEAGQGRDTQYF
DNA: TGCGCCAGCAGCCCTGAAGCGGGACAGGGCCGAGATACGCAGTATTTT

J: TRBJ1-4
D: -
size: -
V: TRBV7-2
CDR3: CASRAGRHNEKLFF
DNA: TGTGCCAGCAGGGCCGGGCGGCATAATGAAAAACTGTTTTTT

J: TRBJ2-5
D: -
size: -
V: TRBV18
CDR3: CASSPPSIWETQYF
DNA: TGTGCCAGCTCACCACCGTCTATTTGGGAGACCCAGTACTTC

J: TRBJ2-7
D: TRBD2
size: -
V: TRBV25-1
CDR3: CASSGAGGDYEQYF
DNA: TGTGCCAGCAGTGGTGCGGGAGGGGACTACGAGCAGTACTTC

J: TRBJ2-7
D: TRBD2
size: -
V: TRBV9
CDR3: CASSSPGRVSYEQYF
DNA: TGTGCCAGCAGCTCCCCGGGGAGGGTCTCCTACGAGCAGTACTTC

J: TRBJ1-2
D: TRBD1
size: -
V: TRBV6-1
CDR3: CASSDLGQGYGYTF
DNA: TGTGCCAGCAGTGACCTCGGACAGGGATATGGCTACACCTTC

J: TRBJ2-2
D: -
size: -
V: TRBV14
CDR3: CASSPQVGFGELFF
DNA: TGTGCCAGCAGCCCCCAAGTTGGTTTCGGGGAGCTGTTTTTT

J: TRBJ2-7
D: TRBD1
size: -
V: TRBV30
CDR3: CAWDGQGGYEQYF
DNA: TGTGCCTGGGACGGACAGGGCGGCTACGAGCAGTACTTC

J: TRBJ1-1
D: -
size: -
V: TRBV6-5
CDR3: CASSLWTENTEAFF
DNA: TGTGCCAGCAGTTTATGGACGGAGAACACTGAAGCTTTCTTT

J: TRBJ1-5
D: -
size: -
V: TRBV19
CDR3: CASSIGWGSNQPQHF
DNA: TGTGCCAGTAGTATAGGCTGGGGTAGCAATCAGCCCCAGCATTTT

J: TRBJ2-1
D: -
size: -
V: TRBV7-9
CDR3: CASTSLDSAYNEQFF
DNA: TGTGCCAGCACCTCCCTGGACAGCGCGTACAATGAGCAGTTCTTC

J: TRBJ1-5
D: -
size: -
V: TRBV10-3
CDR3: CAGGGGAGQPQHF
DNA: TGTGCCGGGGGGGGAGGGGCTGGTCAGCCCCAGCATTTT

J: TRBJ2-1
D: TRBD2
size: -
V: TRBV27
CDR3: CASSLATSAGYNEQFF
DNA: TGTGCCAGCAGTCTCGCAACTAGCGCTGGCTACAATGAGCAGTTCTTC

J: TRBJ2-7
D: TRBD1
size: once
V: TRBV7-6
CDR3: CASSLAGTGDYEQYF
DNA: TGTGCCAGCAGCCTAGCCGGGACAGGGGACTACGAGCAGTACTTC

J: TRBJ1-3
D: -
size: -
V: TRBV27
CDR3: CASSALQGHTIYF
DNA: TGTGCCAGCAGTGCCCTGCAGGGACACACCATATATTTT

J: TRBJ2-3
D: TRBD2
size: once
V: TRBV19
CDR3: CASSTRTGTSGTDTQYF
DNA: TGTGCCAGTAGTACCCGGACCGGGACTAGCGGCACAGATACGCAGTATTTT

J: TRBJ1-1
D: TRBD1
size: -
V: TRBV10-3
CDR3: CAIREQGAFAEAFF
DNA: TGTGCCATCAGAGAACAGGGGGCTTTCGCTGAAGCTTTCTTT

J: TRBJ2-5
D: TRBD2
size: -
V: TRBV9
CDR3: CASSVGLAEGQETQYF
DNA: TGTGCCAGCAGCGTAGGACTAGCGGAAGGTCAAGAGACCCAGTACTTC

J: TRBJ2-3
D: TRBD2
size: -
V: TRBV5-1
CDR3: CASNIAGGPDTQYF
DNA: TGCGCCAGCAACATAGCGGGAGGTCCAGATACGCAGTATTTT

J: TRBJ2-1
D: TRBD2
size: -
V: TRBV27
CDR3: CATTSGRGLNEQFF
DNA: TGTGCCACGACTAGCGGGCGGGGGCTCAATGAGCAGTTCTTC

J: TRBJ2-1
D: TRBD1
size: once
V: TRBV19
CDR3: CASRQGGNEQFF
DNA: TGTGCCAGCAGACAGGGGGGCAATGAGCAGTTCTTC

J: TRBJ1-5
D: TRBD1
size: -
V: TRBV5-6
CDR3: CASSIRDSPAQHF
DNA: TGTGCCAGCAGCATCCGGGACAGCCCGGCCCAGCATTTT

J: TRBJ1-5
D: -
size: -
V: TRBV18
CDR3: CASSPGGRPEDQPQHF
DNA: TGTGCCAGCTCACCAGGGGGGCGACCCGAAGATCAGCCCCAGCATTTT

J: TRBJ1-1
D: -
size: -
V: TRBV5-4
CDR3: CASSLSNGRREAFF
DNA: TGTGCCAGCAGCTTATCTAACGGAAGGAGAGAAGCTTTCTTT

J: TRBJ2-2
D: -
size: -
V: TRBV29-1
CDR3: CSVGQTRVSVDTGELFF
DNA: TGCAGCGTGGGGCAGACTAGGGTTTCTGTGGACACCGGGGAGCTGTTTTTT

J: TRBJ1-2
D: -
size: -
V: TRBV7-2
CDR3: CASSLGPRRDYGYTF
DNA: TGTGCCAGCAGCCTTGGACCAAGGCGGGACTATGGCTACACCTTC

J: TRBJ1-4
D: -
size: -
V: TRBV21-1
CDR3: CASSNPGQGSEKLFF
DNA: TGTGCCAGCAGCAATCCCGGACAGGGGTCTGAAAAACTGTTTTTT

J: TRBJ2-7
D: -
size: -
V: TRBV10-1
CDR3: CASSESTGLPNPLQYF
DNA: TGCGCCAGCAGTGAGTCAACAGGTCTACCAAATCCCTTGCAGTACTTC

J: TRBJ2-2
D: TRBD2
size: once
V: TRBV7-2
CDR3: CASRRAGTTGELFF
DNA: TGTGCCAGCAGAAGAGCGGGAACCACCGGGGAGCTGTTTTTT

J: TRBJ1-1
D: -
size: -
V: TRBV2
CDR3: CASSNQGLGNTEAFF
DNA: TGTGCCAGCAGTAACCAGGGATTAGGCAACACTGAAGCTTTCTTT

J: TRBJ1-3
D: -
size: -
V: TRBV29-1
CDR3: CSAMERLGQPYSGNTIYF
DNA: TGCAGCGCCATGGAGCGGTTAGGGCAGCCATACTCTGGAAACACCATATATTTT

J: TRBJ2-2
D: TRBD1
size: -
V: TRBV19
CDR3: CASSTSGGNTGELFF
DNA: TGTGCCAGTAGTACCTCAGGGGGAAACACCGGGGAGCTGTTTTTT

J: TRBJ2-2
D: -
size: -
V: TRBV27
CDR3: CASSFTTTNTGELFF
DNA: TGTGCCAGCAGTTTCACAACTACAAACACCGGGGAGCTGTTTTTT

J: TRBJ2-3
D: -
size: few
V: TRBV11-3
CDR3: CASSLEGSDTQYF
DNA: TGTGCCAGCAGCTTAGAGGGGTCAGATACGCAGTATTTT

J: TRBJ2-7
D: TRBD1
size: -
V: TRBV6-1
CDR3: CASNPQGARVYEQYF
DNA: TGTGCCAGCAATCCTCAGGGGGCGAGGGTGTACGAGCAGTACTTC

J: TRBJ2-7
D: -
size: -
V: TRBV27
CDR3: CASSFRERDEQYF
DNA: TGTGCCAGCAGTTTTAGGGAAAGGGACGAGCAGTACTTC

J: TRBJ2-7
D: -
size: -
V: TRBV10-1
CDR3: CASMPGPLGEQYF
DNA: TGCGCCAGCATGCCGGGTCCCTTGGGCGAGCAGTACTTC

J: TRBJ2-7
D: TRBD1
size: -
V: TRBV7-9
CDR3: CASSLDPGTGNYEQYF
DNA: TGTGCCAGCAGCTTAGATCCCGGGACAGGCAACTACGAGCAGTACTTC

J: TRBJ2-2
D: TRBD1
size: -
V: TRBV5-5
CDR3: CASSLNGQGNTGELFF
DNA: TGTGCCAGCAGCTTGAATGGACAGGGGAACACCGGGGAGCTGTTTTTT